The clone carrying this TCR beta chain was recorded a few times. The data were taken from a study of blood T cell repertoires in COVID-19. Germline V gene lookup returns CDR1 MNHEY and CDR2 SVGEGT. CDR3 length: 14 residues. Germline trimming cut 4 bases from V and 1 base from J; bases unmatched to any gene: 1. The table came from immunoSEQ multiplex PCR; TCRdb's copy has only in-frame clones and leaves some out. The sample includes approximately 200,000 clones, over 75% of them seen just once. This clonotype originated in a woman between 45 and 60 years old with acute or convalescent COVID-19. The gene calls are TRBV6-2 or TRBV6-3 and TRBJ2-3, with 8 bases that match TRBD2. The sequencing sample was made of peripheral blood. The CDR3 sequence is CASSLTSGTDTQYF. The CDR3 DNA is TGTGCCAGCAGTTTGACTAGCGGCACAGATACGCAGTATTTT.